This T cell receptor beta chain was documented in a study of blood T cell repertoires in COVID-19. Germline lookup yields CDR1 SGHVS and CDR2 FQNEAQ. CDR3 length: 13 amino acids. Trimming at V came to 5 bases and at J to 7 bases, leaving 8 bases not matched to a gene. In the source study's methods: Researchers report that nucleated cell counts were estimated from reference gene primer amplification. Sequenced by immunoSEQ multiplex PCR; TCRdb stores in-frame clones only, minus some. V and J calls and clone size are as listed in that table; D and trimming were resolved from the DNA. The sample lists tens of thousands of clones, around 88% occurring once.

The sample comprised peripheral blood. This receptor was taken from a woman aged 80 or older with active or convalescent COVID-19. The chain combines TRBV7-8 with TRBJ2-7; 7 bases are a match to TRBD1. CDR3 bases: TGTGCCAGCAGCCTGGACAGGTTCGGGGAGCAGTACTTC. This gives the protein CASSLDRFGEQYF.